The 12 T cell receptor beta chains given below trace back to one sample, sequenced in a study of spatial heterogeneity in lung cancer. General study points: Tumors with more nonsynonymous mutations had more expanded intratumoral alpha and beta TCRs.

TCRdb re-analysed the 5' RACE reads in MiXCR, keeping a single row per CDR3 protein. Found here are around 8,100 distinct CDR3 sequences, 10% to 15% of them singletons; the top ten hold 11%. The antigens these receptors bind are not known. Sample time point: sample taken at primary tumor resection. Sequenced here: lung tumor tissue, sampled at surgery. All receptors derive from a male donor with early-stage non-small cell lung cancer.

Many counts were recorded for this clonotype. The chain links TRBV6-2 or TRBV6-3 to TRBJ2-3, with 7 positions matching TRBD1. This CDR3 spans 15 amino acids. Looked up from germline, CDR1 is MNHEY and CDR2 is SVGEGT. V shed 0 bases, J shed 4 bases, and the junction held 4 bases outside the gene matches. For the CDR3, the DNA is TGTGCCAGCAGTTACTCGAGGGACAGCGCAGATACGCAGTATTTT. Translated, it gives CASSYSRDSADTQYF.

Ten or more counts support this clonotype. J is TRBJ1-1 and V is TRBV5-1; the D gene is possibly TRBD1 (5 bases). Germline V gene lookup returns CDR1 SGHRS and CDR2 YFSETQ. The CDR3 consists of 13 residues. V was cut by 2 bases and J by 5 bases, with 10 bases left in between. This CDR3 is CASSFGRETEAFF. In DNA form, the CDR3 reads TGCGCCAGCAGCTTTGGCAGGGAAACTGAAGCTTTCTTT. Using reference TRBV5-1 and TRBJ1-1 for the parts outside the CDR3, the full variable domain is KAGVTQTPRYLIKTRGQQVTLSCSPISGHRSVSWYQQTPGQGLQFLFEYFSETQRNKGNFPGRFSGRQFSNSRSEMNVSTLELGDSALYLCASSFGRETEAFFGQGTRLTVV.

This clonotype was found many times. This chain uses TRBV13 with TRBJ2-7, with 7 positions matching TRBD1. Germline V CDR1 and CDR2: PRHDT, FYEKMQ (reference sequence). The V gene end was trimmed by 2 bases and the J gene end by 3 bases; junction bases not matched to a gene: 4. The CDR3 contains 14 residues. CDR3 loop: CASSLWGQNYEQYF. CDR3 coding DNA: TGTGCCAGCAGCTTATGGGGACAGAACTACGAGCAGTACTTC.

By proportion, this clonotype is medium-sized. The J gene is TRBJ2-1, the V gene TRBV4-2; TRBD2 matches at 7 bases. Germline CDR1 and CDR2: LGHNA and YNFKEQ. The CDR3 is 16 amino acids. J gave up 1 base and V 0 bases, and 3 bases lay outside the gene matches. This CDR3 reads CASSQEDGRSYNEQFF. The CDR3, as DNA: TGTGCCAGCAGCCAAGAGGACGGGAGGTCCTACAATGAGCAGTTCTTC.

By frequency in the sample, this clonotype is large. The genes are TRBV20-1 and TRBJ2-1; weak D call: TRBD1 (6 bases). Germline lookup yields CDR1 DFQATT and CDR2 SNEGSKA (reference sequence). V lost 5 bases, J lost 6 bases, and 14 bases lay in between. This CDR3 has 13 residues. In DNA form, the CDR3 reads TGCAGTGCTCGAACGGACAGATCCAATGAGCAGTTCTTC. Its protein product is CSARTDRSNEQFF.

This clonotype qualifies as large. The chain is built from TRBV28 and TRBJ2-1, with TRBD2 matching over 10 bases. J was trimmed by 4 bases and V by 7 bases; bases with no gene match: 4. CDR3 length: 14 residues. Germline V gene sequence: CDR1 MDHEN, CDR2 SYDVKM. The DNA for the CDR3 is TGTGCCAGCACCCATAGCGGGAGGTACAATGAGCAGTTCTTC. This sequence encodes CASTHSGRYNEQFF.

This clonotype qualifies as medium-sized. V and J are TRBV6-6 and TRBJ2-3, with 8 positions matching TRBD1. J lost 3 bases, V lost 5 bases, and 4 bases had no gene match. CDR1 is MNHNY, CDR2 SVGAGI, per germline (reference sequence). The CDR3 is 14 residues long. The CDR3 DNA reads as TGTGCCAGCAGTAACCAGGGGGCAACAGATACGCAGTATTTT. It specifies CASSNQGATDTQYF.

This clonotype is labeled as medium-sized. This sequence joins TRBV7-8 and TRBJ2-3; 10 nucleotides match TRBD2. The V gene's germline CDR1 is SGHVS and CDR2 FQNEAQ. The CDR3 sequence is 15 residues long. The trim removed 1 base at V and 4 bases at J, leaving 2 bases unmatched. The CDR3 DNA reads TGTGCCAGCAGCTTAGTGGGACTAGCGCCAGATACGCAGTATTTT. It specifies CASSLVGLAPDTQYF. Combining the CDR3 with reference TRBV7-8 and TRBJ2-3 gives the whole variable domain GAGVSQSPRYKVAKRGQDVALRCDPISGHVSLFWYQQALGQGPEFLTYFQNEAQLDKSGLPSDRFFAERPEGSVSTLKIQRTQQEDSAVYLCASSLVGLAPDTQYFGPGTRLTVL.

The chain joins TRBV20-1 to TRBJ1-4; D not resolved. Trimming cost V 2 bases and J 7 bases, with 14 bases left between them. Germline V lookup: CDR1 DFQATT, CDR2 SNEGSKA (reference sequence). The CDR3 covers 14 residues. The CDR3 loop reads CSARRPLSGEKLFF. CDR3 DNA: TGCAGTGCTAGACGACCCCTATCTGGTGAAAAACTGTTTTTT.

This clonotype was observed many times. The rearrangement joins TRBV15 to TRBJ1-4; 9 bases line up with TRBD1. The CDR3 runs 16 residues. V shed 1 base, J shed 7 bases, and the junction held 7 bases outside the gene matches. CDR1 is LNHNV, CDR2 YYDKDF, per germline (reference sequence). The CDR3 DNA reads as TGTGCCACCAGCAGAGGGGACAGGGCAGTGGGTGAAAAACTGTTTTTT. As protein: CATSRGDRAVGEKLFF.

By frequency in the sample, this clonotype is medium-sized. The rearrangement links TRBV5-1 to TRBJ1-1; D is unclear. The germline gives CDR1 SGHRS, CDR2 YFSETQ. The CDR3 covers 13 residues. V was pared by 0 bases and J by 10 bases, with 13 bases between. This chain's CDR3 is CASSLGPKLGAFF. For the CDR3, the DNA is TGCGCCAGCAGCTTGGGTCCCAAACTCGGAGCTTTCTTT.

In its sample, this clonotype was seen many times. The V and J genes are TRBV28 and TRBJ2-4; tentatively, D is TRBD1 (6 bases). The CDR3 contains 16 residues. V lost 4 bases and J 0 bases, leaving 13 bases between the germline ends. Germline loops: CDR1 MDHEN, CDR2 SYDVKM. The CDR3 loop reads CASSSPDSLAKNIQYF. The CDR3 DNA sequence: TGTGCCAGCAGTTCCCCGGACAGTCTAGCCAAAAACATTCAGTACTTC.